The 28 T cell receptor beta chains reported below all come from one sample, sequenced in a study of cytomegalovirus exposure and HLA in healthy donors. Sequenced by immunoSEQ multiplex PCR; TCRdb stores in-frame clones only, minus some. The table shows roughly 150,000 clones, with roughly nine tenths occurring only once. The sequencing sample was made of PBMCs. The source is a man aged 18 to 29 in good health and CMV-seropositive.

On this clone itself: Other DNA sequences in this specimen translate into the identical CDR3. CDR3 sequence reads: CASSVDGGSYNEQFF. The CDR3 DNA reads as TGTGCCAGCAGCGTAGACGGAGGTTCCTACAATGAGCAGTTCTTC. The chain couples TRBV9 to TRBJ2-1; D possibly corresponds to TRBD2 (5 bases). V was cut by 0 bases and J by 1 base, with 8 bases left in between. The V gene's germline CDR1 is SGDLS and CDR2 YYNGEE. The CDR3 has 15 residues.

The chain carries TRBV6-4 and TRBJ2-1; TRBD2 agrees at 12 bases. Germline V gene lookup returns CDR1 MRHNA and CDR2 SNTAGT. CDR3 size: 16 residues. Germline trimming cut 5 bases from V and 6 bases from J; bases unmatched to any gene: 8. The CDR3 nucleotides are TGTGCCAGCAGTCAGTTCACTAGCGGGAGGTTCAATGAGCAGTTCTTC. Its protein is CASSQFTSGRFNEQFF.

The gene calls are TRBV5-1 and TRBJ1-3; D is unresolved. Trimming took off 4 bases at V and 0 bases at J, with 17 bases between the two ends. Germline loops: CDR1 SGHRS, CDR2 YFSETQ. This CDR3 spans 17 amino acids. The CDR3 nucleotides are TGCGCCAGCAGCCCGGGTCGGCGGACTGCCTCTGGAAACACCATATATTTT. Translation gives CASSPGRRTASGNTIYF.

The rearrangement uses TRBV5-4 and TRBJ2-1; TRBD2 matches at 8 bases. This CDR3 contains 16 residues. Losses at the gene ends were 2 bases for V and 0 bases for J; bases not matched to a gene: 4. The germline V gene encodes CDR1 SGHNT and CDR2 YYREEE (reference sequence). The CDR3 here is CASSLSSGSSYNEQFF. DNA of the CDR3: TGTGCCAGCAGCTTATCGAGCGGGAGCTCCTACAATGAGCAGTTCTTC.

CDR3 sequence (DNA): TGTGCCAGCTCCAAGGCGGGGACGGGAGAGACCCAGTACTTC. Translated: CASSKAGTGETQYF. This chain links TRBV27 with TRBJ2-5; tentative D call: TRBD2 (6 bases). The V and J ends lost 8 bases and 4 bases respectively, with 17 bases between them. This CDR3 has 14 amino acids. Per the germline V gene, CDR1 is MNHEY and CDR2 is SMNVEV (reference sequence).

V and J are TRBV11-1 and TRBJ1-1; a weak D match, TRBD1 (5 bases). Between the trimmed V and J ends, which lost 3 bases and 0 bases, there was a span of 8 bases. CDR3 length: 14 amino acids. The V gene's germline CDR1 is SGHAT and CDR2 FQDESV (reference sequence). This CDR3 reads CASSFDRMNTEAFF. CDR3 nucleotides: TGTGCCAGCAGCTTTGACAGAATGAACACTGAAGCTTTCTTT.

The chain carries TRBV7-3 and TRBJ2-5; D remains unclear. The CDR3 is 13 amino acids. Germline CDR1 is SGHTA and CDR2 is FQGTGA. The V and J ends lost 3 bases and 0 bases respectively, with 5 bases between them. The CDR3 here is CASSFSDQETQYF. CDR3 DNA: TGTGCCAGCAGCTTCAGTGACCAAGAGACCCAGTACTTC.

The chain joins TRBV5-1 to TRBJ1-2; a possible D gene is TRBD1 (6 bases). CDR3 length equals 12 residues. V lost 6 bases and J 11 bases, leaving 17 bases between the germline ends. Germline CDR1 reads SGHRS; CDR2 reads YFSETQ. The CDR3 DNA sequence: TGCGCCAGCACGAGGGAGGGGGAGAGATACACCTTC. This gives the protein CASTREGERYTF.

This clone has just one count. CDR3 sequence reads: CASLRTSGKYEQYF. In DNA, the CDR3 is TGTGCCAGCCTTAGGACTAGCGGAAAATACGAGCAGTACTTC. This sequence joins TRBV7-9 and TRBJ2-7; 10 bases line up with TRBD2. CDR1 and CDR2 from the germline V gene are SEHNR and FQNEAQ (reference sequence). V lost 8 bases and J lost 4; bases outside the gene matches: 8. The CDR3 length is 14 residues.

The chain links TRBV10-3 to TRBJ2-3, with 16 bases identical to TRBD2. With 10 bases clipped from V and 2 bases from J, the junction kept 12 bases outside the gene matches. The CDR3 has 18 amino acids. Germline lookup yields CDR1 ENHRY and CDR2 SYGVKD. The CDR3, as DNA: TGTGCCACCCTCGCGGGACTAGCGGGAGGGCCGTTCACAGATACGCAGTATTTT. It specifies CATLAGLAGGPFTDTQYF.

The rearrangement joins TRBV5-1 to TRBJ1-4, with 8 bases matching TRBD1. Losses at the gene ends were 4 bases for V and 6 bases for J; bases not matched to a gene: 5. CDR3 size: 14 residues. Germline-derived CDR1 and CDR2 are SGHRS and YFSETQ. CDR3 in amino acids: CASSPGGSDEKLFF. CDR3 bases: TGCGCCAGCAGCCCAGGGGGCTCGGATGAAAAACTGTTTTTT.

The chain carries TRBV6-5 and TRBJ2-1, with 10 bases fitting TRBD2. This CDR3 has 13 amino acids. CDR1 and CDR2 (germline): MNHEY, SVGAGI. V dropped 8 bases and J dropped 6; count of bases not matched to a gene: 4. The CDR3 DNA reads TGTGCCAGCGGCTCTAGCGGGAGCAATGAGCAGTTCTTC. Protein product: CASGSSGSNEQFF.

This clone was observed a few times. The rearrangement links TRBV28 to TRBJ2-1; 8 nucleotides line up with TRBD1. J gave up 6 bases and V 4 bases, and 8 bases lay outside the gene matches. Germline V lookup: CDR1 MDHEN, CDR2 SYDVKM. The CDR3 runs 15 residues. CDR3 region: CASSSGQVLGNEQFF. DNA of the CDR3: TGTGCCAGCAGTTCGGGACAGGTTTTGGGCAATGAGCAGTTCTTC.

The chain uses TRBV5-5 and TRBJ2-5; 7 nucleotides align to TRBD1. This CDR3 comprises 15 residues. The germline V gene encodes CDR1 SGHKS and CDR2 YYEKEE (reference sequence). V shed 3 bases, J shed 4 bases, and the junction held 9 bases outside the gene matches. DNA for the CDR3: TGTGCCAGCAGCTCATACACCACAGGGGTAGAGACCCAGTACTTC. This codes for CASSSYTTGVETQYF.

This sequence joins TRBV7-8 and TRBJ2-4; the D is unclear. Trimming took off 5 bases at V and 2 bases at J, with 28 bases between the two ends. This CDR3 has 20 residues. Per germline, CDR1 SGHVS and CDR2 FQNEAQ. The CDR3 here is CASSPSRVLLSSGTKNIQYF. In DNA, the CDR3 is TGTGCCAGCAGCCCCTCCCGGGTGCTCCTTTCAAGTGGAACCAAAAACATTCAGTACTTC.

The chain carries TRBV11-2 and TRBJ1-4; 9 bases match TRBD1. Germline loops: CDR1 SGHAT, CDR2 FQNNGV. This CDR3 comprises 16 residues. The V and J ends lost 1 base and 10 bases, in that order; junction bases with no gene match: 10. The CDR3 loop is CASSLAAGQGSRKLFF. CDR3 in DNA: TGTGCCAGCAGCTTAGCAGCTGGACAGGGGAGTAGAAAACTGTTTTTT.

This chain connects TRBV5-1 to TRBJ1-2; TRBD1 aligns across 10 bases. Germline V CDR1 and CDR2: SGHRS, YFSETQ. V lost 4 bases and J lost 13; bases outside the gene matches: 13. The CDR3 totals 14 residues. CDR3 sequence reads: CASSNTYRDRGLTF. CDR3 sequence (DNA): TGCGCCAGCAGCAACACCTACCGGGACAGGGGTCTCACCTTC.

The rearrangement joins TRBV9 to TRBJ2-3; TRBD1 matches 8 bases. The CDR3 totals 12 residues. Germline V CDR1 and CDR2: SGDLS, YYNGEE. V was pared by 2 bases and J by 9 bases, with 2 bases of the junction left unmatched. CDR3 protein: CASSVQGATQYF. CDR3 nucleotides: TGTGCCAGCAGCGTCCAGGGGGCGACGCAGTATTTT.

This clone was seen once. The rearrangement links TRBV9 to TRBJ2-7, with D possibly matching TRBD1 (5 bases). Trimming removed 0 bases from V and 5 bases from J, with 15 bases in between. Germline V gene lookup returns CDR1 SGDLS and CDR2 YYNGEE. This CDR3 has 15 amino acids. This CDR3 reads CASSVEAGSFDEQYF. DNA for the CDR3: TGTGCCAGCAGCGTAGAGGCAGGGTCGTTTGACGAGCAGTACTTC.

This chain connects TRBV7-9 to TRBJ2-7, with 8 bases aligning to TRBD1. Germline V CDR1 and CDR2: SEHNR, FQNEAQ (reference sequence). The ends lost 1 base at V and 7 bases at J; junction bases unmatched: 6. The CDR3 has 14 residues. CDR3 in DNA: TGTGCCAGCAGCTTAGGACAGGGGTCTACGGAGCAGTACTTC. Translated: CASSLGQGSTEQYF.

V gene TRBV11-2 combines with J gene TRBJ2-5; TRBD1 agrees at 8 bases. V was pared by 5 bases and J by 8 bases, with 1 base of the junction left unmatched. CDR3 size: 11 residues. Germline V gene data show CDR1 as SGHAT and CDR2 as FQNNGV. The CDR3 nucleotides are TGTGCCAGCAGCCAGGGGGCAACCCAGTACTTC. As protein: CASSQGATQYF.

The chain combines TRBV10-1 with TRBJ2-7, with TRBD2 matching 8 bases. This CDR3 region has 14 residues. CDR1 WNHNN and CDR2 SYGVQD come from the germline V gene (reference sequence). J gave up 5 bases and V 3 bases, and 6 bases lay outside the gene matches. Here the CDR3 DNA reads TGCGCCAGCAGTGAAAGCGGGAGTCGAGACGAGCAGTACTTC. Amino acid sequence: CASSESGSRDEQYF.

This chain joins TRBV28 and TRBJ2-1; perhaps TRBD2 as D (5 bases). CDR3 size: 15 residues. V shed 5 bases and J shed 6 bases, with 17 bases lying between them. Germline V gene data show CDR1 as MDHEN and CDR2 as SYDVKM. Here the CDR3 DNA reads TGTGCCAGCAGTCTCTCCGGGGTTTTTATCAATGAGCAGTTCTTC. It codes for CASSLSGVFINEQFF.

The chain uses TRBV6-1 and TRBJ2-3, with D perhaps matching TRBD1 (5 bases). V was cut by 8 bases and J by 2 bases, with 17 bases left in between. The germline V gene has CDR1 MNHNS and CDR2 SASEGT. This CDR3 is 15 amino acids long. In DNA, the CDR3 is TGTGCCAGCTTGGGTGCTCAGGGTATCACAGATACGCAGTATTTT. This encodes CASLGAQGITDTQYF.

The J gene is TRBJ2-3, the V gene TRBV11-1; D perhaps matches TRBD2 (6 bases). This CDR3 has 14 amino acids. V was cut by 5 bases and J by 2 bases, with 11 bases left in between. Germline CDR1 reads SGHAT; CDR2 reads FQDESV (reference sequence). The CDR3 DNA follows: TGTGCCAGCAGCGCCCGGGACTCCACAGATACGCAGTATTTT. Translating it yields CASSARDSTDTQYF.

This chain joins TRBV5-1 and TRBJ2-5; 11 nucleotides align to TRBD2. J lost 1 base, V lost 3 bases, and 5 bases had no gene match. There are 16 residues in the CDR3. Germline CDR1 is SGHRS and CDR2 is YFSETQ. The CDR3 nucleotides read TGCGCCAGCAGCTCAGGGACTAGCGGCTTCCAAGAGACCCAGTACTTC. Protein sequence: CASSSGTSGFQETQYF. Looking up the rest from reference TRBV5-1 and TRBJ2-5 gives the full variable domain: KAGVTQTPRYLIKTRGQQVTLSCSPISGHRSVSWYQQTPGQGLQFLFEYFSETQRNKGNFPGRFSGRQFSNSRSEMNVSTLELGDSALYLCASSSGTSGFQETQYFGPGTRLLVL.

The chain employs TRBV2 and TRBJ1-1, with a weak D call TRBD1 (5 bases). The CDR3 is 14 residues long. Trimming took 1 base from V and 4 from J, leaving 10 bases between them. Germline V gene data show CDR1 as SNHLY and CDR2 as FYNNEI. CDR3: CASSEEGRGTEAFF. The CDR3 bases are TGTGCCAGCAGTGAAGAGGGGAGGGGCACTGAAGCTTTCTTT.

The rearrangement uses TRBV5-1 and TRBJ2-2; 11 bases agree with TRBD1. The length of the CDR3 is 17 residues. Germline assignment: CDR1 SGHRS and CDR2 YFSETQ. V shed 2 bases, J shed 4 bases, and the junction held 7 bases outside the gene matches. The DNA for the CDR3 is TGCGCCAGCAGCTTCGGGACAGGGGGTTCAGTCACCGGGGAGCTGTTTTTT. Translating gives CASSFGTGGSVTGELFF.